This passage covers 20 T cell receptor beta chains from one sample sequenced in a study of T cell clonality in common variable immunodeficiency. Produced via immunoSEQ multiplex PCR; TCRdb's table is partial and in-frame only. The data show 50,000 to 70,000 clones, none appearing only once, with under 0.9% held by the ten largest. What was sequenced was peripheral blood mononuclear cells. These receptors came from a person between 18 and 69 years old in good health.

This clone was seen at least ten times. The read ends 3 residues shy of where the CDR3 ends; the end is completed using the germline J gene. This chain links TRBV4-1 with TRBJ1-1, with a tentative D call TRBD1 (6 bases). Trimming stripped 0 bases from V and 4 bases from J, with 9 bases between. The CDR3 totals 14 residues. CDR1 is MGHRA and CDR2 is YSYEKL in the germline V gene. The CDR3 is CASSQDLQGTEAFF. The covered CDR3 bases are TGCGCCAGCAGCCAAGATTTACAGGGCACTGAA.

This clone showed up many times. The CDR3 is cut off 3 residues early in the read; its end comes from the germline J gene. The chain is built from TRBV20-1 and TRBJ2-2; D possibly corresponds to TRBD2 (6 bases). The CDR3 consists of 13 residues. Germline V CDR1 and CDR2: DFQATT, SNEGSKA (reference sequence). The sequenced CDR3 bases are TGCAGTGCTAGGTCGGGTGGGGGGTCACCG. This codes for CSARSGGGSP. The whole CDR3 reads CSARSGGGSPLFF.

This clone appeared many times. The read ends 3 residues shy of where the CDR3 ends; the end is completed using the germline J gene. This chain joins TRBV19 and TRBJ1-4; D possibly corresponds to TRBD1 (6 bases). The V end lost 2 bases, the J end lost 8 bases, and 9 bases lay between the germline ends. Germline V gene sequence: CDR1 LNHDA, CDR2 SQIVND (reference sequence). This CDR3 spans 13 amino acids. CDR3 DNA (partial): TGTGCCAGTAGTATAAGCAGGGGAGAAAAA. It yields the protein CASSISRGEK. The CDR3 in full is CASSISRGEKLFF.

This clone was recorded many times. The missing CDR3 end, 3 residues past where the read stops, is filled in from the germline J gene. The J gene is TRBJ2-2, the V gene TRBV5-1; maybe TRBD1 (5 bases). V lost 0 bases and J lost 6, with 9 bases in between. CDR3 length: 14 amino acids. The germline V gene has CDR1 SGHRS and CDR2 YFSETQ. CDR3 sequence: CASSLEVGPGELFF. The CDR3 bases that were read are TGCGCCAGCAGCTTGGAGGTGGGGCCCGGGGAG.

This clone was detected only a few times. The read terminates 3 residues before the CDR3 end, so the remaining end is supplied by the germline J gene. The V gene is TRBV5-5, the J gene TRBJ2-5, with D tentatively TRBD1 (6 bases). The V end lost 2 bases, the J end lost 4 bases, and 9 bases lay between the germline ends. The CDR3 is made up of 13 amino acids. Germline V gene sequence: CDR1 SGHKS, CDR2 YYEKEE (reference sequence). The sequenced part of the CDR3 DNA is TGTGCCAGCAGCTTTGACAGGCCAGAGACC. Residues: CASSFDRPET. The whole CDR3 sequence is CASSFDRPETQYF.

Many counts were recorded for this clone. The CDR3 goes on 3 residues after the read ends, and that part is filled in from the germline J gene. The rearrangement joins TRBV19 to TRBJ1-1; TRBD1 agrees at 7 bases. The CDR3 runs 14 residues. Germline CDR1 LNHDA, CDR2 SQIVND (reference sequence). CDR3 residues: CASSIEGRDSEAFF. The sequenced part of the CDR3 DNA is TGTGCCAGTAGTATAGAGGGAAGGGACAGCGAA.

This clone was observed at least ten times. The read halts 3 residues ahead of the CDR3 end, with the missing end drawn from the germline J gene. The chain has TRBV7-9 and TRBJ1-4; maybe TRBD1 (5 bases). The CDR3 runs 15 residues. CDR1 is SEHNR and CDR2 is FQNEAQ in the germline V gene (reference sequence). V was pared by 2 bases and J by 3 bases, with 10 bases between. CDR3 region: CASSLRTGANEKLFF. The CDR3 DNA, read in part, is TGTGCCAGCAGCTTAAGGACGGGGGCTAATGAAAAA.

This clone was detected many times. The DNA read from the CDR3 is TGTGCCAGCAGCTTAGAAGGGACAGGGCTGGAGACC. This sequence encodes CASSLEGTGLET. The CDR3 reads in full as CASSLEGTGLETQYF. The rearrangement links TRBV11-2 to TRBJ2-5, with 9 bases lining up with TRBD1. The CDR3 end falls 3 residues outside the read, so it is completed with the germline J gene. With V trimmed by 0 bases and J by 5 bases, 4 bases remained unmatched. This CDR3 is 15 amino acids long. CDR1 and CDR2 (germline): SGHAT, FQNNGV.

This clone was found many times. The chain's CDR3 is CASSTGERNTQYF. The CDR3 DNA, read in part, is TGTGCCAGTAGTACGGGGGAAAGGAATACG. The V gene is TRBV19, the J gene TRBJ2-3, with D possibly TRBD2 on 6 matching bases. The read terminates 3 residues ahead of where the CDR3 ends, so the germline J gene completes it. From germline, CDR1 is LNHDA and CDR2 SQIVND (reference sequence). The CDR3 runs 13 residues. Trimming took 4 bases from V and 7 from J, leaving 12 bases between them.

This clone has a count of ten or more. From the germline J gene comes the end of the CDR3, since the read stops 3 residues before it. The chain employs TRBV18 and TRBJ1-1; maybe TRBD1 (6 bases). CDR1 is KGHSH and CDR2 is LQKENI in the germline V gene. The CDR3 sequence is 15 residues long. The ends were cut back, 3 bases at V and 1 base at J, with 12 bases in the middle. CDR3 sequence: CASSPRDRPNTEAFF. CDR3 DNA (partial): TGTGCCAGCTCACCGCGTGACAGGCCGAACACTGAA.

Ten or more counts support this clone. The read terminates 3 residues ahead of where the CDR3 ends, so the germline J gene completes it. The same CDR3 is also encoded by other DNA sequences in this sample. The genes are TRBV29-1 and TRBJ1-3, with TRBD1 identical over 9 bases. The trim removed 5 bases at V and 4 bases at J, leaving 6 bases unmatched. The CDR3 runs to 14 residues. The germline CDR1 and CDR2 sequences are SQVTM and ANQGSEA. The CDR3 bases that were read are TGCAGCGTTCAGGACAGGGGAAAAGGAAACACC. This sequence encodes CSVQDRGKGNT. The whole CDR3 protein is CSVQDRGKGNTIYF.

This clone was counted at least ten times. The sequenced CDR3 bases are TGTGCCAGCAGCGCCTCAGGGGCC. Encoded protein: CASSASGA. The complete CDR3 protein is CASSASGAYTF. J is TRBJ1-2 and V is TRBV5-6; weak D call: TRBD1 (6 bases). The missing CDR3 end, 3 residues past where the read stops, is filled in from the germline J gene. This CDR3 contains 11 residues. Germline V lookup: CDR1 SGHDT, CDR2 YYEEEE.

This clone was found many times. The DNA ends 3 residues before the CDR3 does, and the rest of the CDR3 is filled in from the germline J gene. This same CDR3 is encoded by further DNA sequences in the sample. The J gene is TRBJ1-3, the V gene TRBV7-9; a possible D gene is TRBD1 (6 bases). The CDR3 has 15 amino acids. CDR1 is SEHNR, CDR2 FQNEAQ, per germline (reference sequence). V was clipped by 5 bases and J by 2 bases, with 13 bases between them. Partial CDR3 DNA: TGTGCCAGCAGCCAGCTGGGGGCGACTGGAAACACC. Translation gives CASSQLGATGNT. The CDR3, in full, reads CASSQLGATGNTIYF.

Ten or more counts support this clone. The CDR3 end lies 3 residues beyond the end of the read and is filled in from the germline J gene. The chain uses TRBV20-1 and TRBJ1-4; 8 nucleotides match TRBD1. This CDR3 region has 13 residues. With 6 bases clipped from V and 10 bases from J, the junction kept 10 bases outside the gene matches. CDR1 is DFQATT and CDR2 is SNEGSKA in the germline V gene (reference sequence). CDR3 amino acids: CSAFWQGARKLFF. The sequenced CDR3 bases are TGCAGTGCCTTCTGGCAGGGGGCAAGAAAA.

This clone was counted many times. The read ends 3 residues early relative to the CDR3; the germline J gene fills the gap. V is TRBV7-2 and J is TRBJ1-1; TRBD1 is a possible D gene (6 bases). V was pared by 5 bases and J by 4 bases, with 14 bases between. The germline V gene encodes CDR1 SGHTA and CDR2 FQGNSA. The CDR3 contains 14 residues. CDR3 DNA, as far as it was read: TGTGCCAGCAGCCCAATTACAGGGAGCACTGAA. This translates into CASSPITGSTE. The CDR3 as a whole reads CASSPITGSTEAFF.

The sample holds many counts of this clone. The observed sequence ends 3 residues before the CDR3 terminus, with the missing tail filled in from the germline J gene. This rearrangement joins TRBV28 to TRBJ1-2, with 7 bases that match TRBD1. CDR1 and CDR2 (germline): MDHEN, SYDVKM. CDR3 length equals 13 residues. V trimming: 8 bases; J trimming: 4 bases; junction bases outside the gene matches: 7. The CDR3 DNA, read in part, is TGTGCCAGCCTCCTGGGACAGACCTATGGC. Protein product: CASLLGQTYG. The CDR3, in full, reads CASLLGQTYGYTF.

This clone was detected many times. Here the CDR3 reads CSATWPRAQGNQPQYF. The CDR3 DNA, read in part, is TGCAGTGCTACCTGGCCTCGTGCACAGGGCAATCAGCCG. This sequence joins TRBV20-1 and TRBJ2-3; tentative D call: TRBD1 (6 bases). The read stops 3 residues short of the end of the CDR3; the missing end is completed from the germline J gene. The CDR3 contains 16 residues. CDR1 is DFQATT and CDR2 is SNEGSKA in the germline V gene (reference sequence).

This clone occurred many times. Read data end 3 residues before the CDR3 end; the end is taken from the germline J gene. The rearrangement uses TRBV5-1 and TRBJ2-1, with TRBD2 identical over 9 bases. V trimming: 2 bases; J trimming: 3 bases; junction bases outside the gene matches: 12. Per germline, CDR1 SGHRS and CDR2 YFSETQ. The CDR3 consists of 18 residues. The chain's CDR3 is CASSFPSSTSGIYNEQFF. CDR3 DNA (partial): TGCGCCAGCAGCTTCCCCTCATCGACTAGCGGAATCTACAATGAG.

The table lists this clone with many counts. From the germline J gene comes the end of the CDR3, since the read stops 3 residues before it. The chain has TRBV30 and TRBJ2-7, with D perhaps TRBD2 (6 bases). Per germline, CDR1 GTSNPN and CDR2 SVGIG (reference sequence). There are 12 residues in the CDR3. Between the trimmed V and J ends, which lost 5 bases and 4 bases, there was a span of 12 bases. The CDR3 protein is CAWGDSRYEQYF. The part of the CDR3 DNA that was read is TGTGCCTGGGGGGACTCCCGATACGAG.

Ten or more counts support this clone. The CDR3 goes on 3 residues after the read ends, and that part is filled in from the germline J gene. The chain has TRBV19 and TRBJ2-5; 12 nucleotides agree with TRBD1. Germline V gives CDR1 LNHDA, CDR2 SQIVND (reference sequence). CDR3 length: 14 amino acids. J gave up 4 bases and V 3 bases, and 0 bases lay outside the gene matches. CDR3 amino acids: CASSMGQGAETQYF. The part of the CDR3 DNA that was read is TGTGCCAGTAGTATGGGACAGGGGGCAGAGACC.